These T cell receptor beta chains were read from a single sample in a study of blood T cell repertoires in COVID-19. Only in-frame clones appear in the TCRdb table, and some are missing; sequencing was by immunoSEQ multiplex PCR. This table holds tens of thousands of clones, over 70% found once. Source material: peripheral blood. The receptors derive from a human donor in a cohort sampled during active COVID-19. CDR3s include the opening cysteine and the closing phenylalanine or tryptophan. A D gene is named only where the DNA matches it firmly. Not every row has a clone size; where given, it reads once, few, many or a size class.

abundance: -; j_gene: TRBJ2-1; v_gene: TRBV19; d_gene: -; CDR3aa: CASSYSIGQGLIYNEQFF; CDR3nt: TGTGCCAGTAGTTATAGCATTGGGCAGGGGCTGATTTACAATGAGCAGTTCTTC
abundance: -; j_gene: TRBJ2-5; v_gene: TRBV2; d_gene: TRBD1; CDR3aa: CASSEDRVETQYF; CDR3nt: TGTGCCAGCAGTGAGGACAGGGTAGAGACCCAGTACTTC
abundance: few; j_gene: TRBJ2-3; v_gene: TRBV7-3; d_gene: TRBD1; CDR3aa: CASSFRGRTDTQYF; CDR3nt: TGTGCCAGCAGCTTCAGGGGGCGCACAGATACGCAGTATTTT
abundance: -; j_gene: TRBJ2-4; v_gene: TRBV5-4; d_gene: -; CDR3aa: CASSLGELNIQYF; CDR3nt: TGTGCCAGCAGCTTGGGTGAACTGAACATTCAGTACTTC
abundance: -; j_gene: TRBJ2-7; v_gene: TRBV5-6; d_gene: -; CDR3aa: CASSFEDEQYF; CDR3nt: TGTGCCAGCAGCTTCGAGGACGAGCAGTACTTC
abundance: -; j_gene: TRBJ2-1; v_gene: TRBV28; d_gene: -; CDR3aa: CASSSPSGTLYNEQFF; CDR3nt: TGTGCCAGCAGTTCACCCTCCGGGACTCTCTACAATGAGCAGTTCTTC
abundance: -; j_gene: TRBJ1-1; v_gene: TRBV7-9; d_gene: -; CDR3aa: CASSLVLTGEAFF; CDR3nt: TGTGCCAGCAGCTTAGTCCTTACCGGTGAAGCTTTCTTT
abundance: -; j_gene: TRBJ1-5; v_gene: TRBV19; d_gene: TRBD1; CDR3aa: CASSSGTGTVEGQPQHF; CDR3nt: TGTGCCAGTAGTTCCGGGACAGGGACGGTCGAAGGACAGCCCCAGCATTTT
abundance: -; j_gene: TRBJ2-5; v_gene: TRBV14; d_gene: TRBD2; CDR3aa: CASSQRLAGTETQYF; CDR3nt: TGTGCCAGCAGCCAGAGGCTAGCGGGAACAGAGACCCAGTACTTC
abundance: -; j_gene: TRBJ1-5; v_gene: TRBV19; d_gene: TRBD1; CDR3aa: CASSLQGNNQPQHF; CDR3nt: TGTGCCAGTAGTCTACAGGGGAATAATCAGCCCCAGCATTTT
abundance: -; j_gene: TRBJ2-5; v_gene: TRBV4-3; d_gene: TRBD1; CDR3aa: CASSRRGTGGLETQYF; CDR3nt: TGCGCCAGCAGCCGCCGAGGGACAGGGGGCCTGGAGACCCAGTACTTC
abundance: -; j_gene: TRBJ1-1; v_gene: TRBV7-9; d_gene: -; CDR3aa: CASSSDSRRSEAFF; CDR3nt: TGTGCCAGCAGTTCAGATAGCCGGAGGTCTGAAGCTTTCTTT
abundance: -; j_gene: TRBJ2-7; v_gene: TRBV6-2/TRBV6-3; d_gene: TRBD1; CDR3aa: CASSSSGTVLSREQYF; CDR3nt: TGTGCCAGCAGTTCTTCCGGGACAGTGCTTTCTCGCGAGCAGTACTTC
abundance: -; j_gene: TRBJ2-7; v_gene: TRBV6-2/TRBV6-3; d_gene: TRBD1; CDR3aa: CASSYSRDSSYEQYF; CDR3nt: TGTGCCAGCAGTTACTCACGGGACAGCTCCTACGAGCAGTACTTC
abundance: -; j_gene: TRBJ1-2; v_gene: TRBV28; d_gene: -; CDR3aa: CASSLASGYYGYTF; CDR3nt: TGTGCCAGCAGTTTGGCTTCGGGTTACTATGGCTACACCTTC
abundance: once; j_gene: TRBJ2-1; v_gene: TRBV7-8; d_gene: -; CDR3aa: CASSSRLDNEQFF; CDR3nt: TGTGCCAGCAGCTCCAGACTTGACAATGAGCAGTTCTTC
abundance: -; j_gene: TRBJ2-1; v_gene: TRBV12-3/TRBV12-4; d_gene: -; CDR3aa: CASSFRGEQFF; CDR3nt: TGTGCCAGCAGTTTCAGGGGTGAGCAGTTCTTC
abundance: -; j_gene: TRBJ1-2; v_gene: TRBV12-3/TRBV12-4; d_gene: -; CDR3aa: CASSLRARDGYTF; CDR3nt: TGTGCCAGCAGTTTGCGGGCCCGGGATGGCTACACCTTC
abundance: few; j_gene: TRBJ1-5; v_gene: TRBV6-2/TRBV6-3; d_gene: -; CDR3aa: CASSYGQLQPQHF; CDR3nt: TGTGCCAGCAGTTACGGGCAGCTTCAGCCCCAGCATTTT
abundance: -; j_gene: TRBJ1-1; v_gene: TRBV6-2/TRBV6-3; d_gene: -; CDR3aa: CASSYSTTGRTEAFF; CDR3nt: TGTGCCAGCAGTTACTCTACGACAGGTCGGACTGAAGCTTTCTTT
abundance: -; j_gene: TRBJ2-7; v_gene: TRBV7-9; d_gene: TRBD1; CDR3aa: CASSPTDRVYAEQYF; CDR3nt: TGTGCCAGCAGCCCGACCGACAGGGTTTATGCCGAGCAGTACTTC
abundance: -; j_gene: TRBJ1-1; v_gene: TRBV7-9; d_gene: -; CDR3aa: CASSRRQVGDTEAFF; CDR3nt: TGTGCCAGCAGCCGAAGACAGGTCGGCGACACTGAAGCTTTCTTT
abundance: -; j_gene: TRBJ2-7; v_gene: TRBV4-3; d_gene: TRBD1; CDR3aa: CASSQVGGQGVPYEQYF; CDR3nt: TGCGCCAGCAGCCAAGTGGGAGGACAGGGGGTCCCCTACGAGCAGTACTTC
abundance: -; j_gene: TRBJ2-1; v_gene: TRBV5-5; d_gene: -; CDR3aa: CASSPLRTDWRIEQFF; CDR3nt: TGTGCCAGCAGCCCGTTAAGAACGGACTGGCGAATCGAGCAGTTCTTC
abundance: -; j_gene: TRBJ2-1; v_gene: TRBV19; d_gene: TRBD1; CDR3aa: CASRDRGFSYNEQFF; CDR3nt: TGTGCCAGTAGGGACAGGGGCTTCTCCTACAATGAGCAGTTCTTC
abundance: -; j_gene: TRBJ2-7; v_gene: TRBV11-2; d_gene: -; CDR3aa: CASSPHAYEQYF; CDR3nt: TGTGCCAGCAGCCCACATGCCTACGAGCAGTACTTC
abundance: -; j_gene: TRBJ2-5; v_gene: TRBV27; d_gene: -; CDR3aa: CASSLKQGAAQTQYF; CDR3nt: TGTGCCAGCAGTTTAAAACAGGGAGCGGCTCAGACCCAGTACTTC
abundance: -; j_gene: TRBJ2-6; v_gene: TRBV18; d_gene: TRBD1; CDR3aa: CASSPQQGAPGANVLTF; CDR3nt: TGTGCCAGCTCACCACAACAGGGGGCGCCTGGGGCCAACGTCCTGACTTTC
abundance: -; j_gene: TRBJ2-1; v_gene: TRBV4-1; d_gene: -; CDR3aa: CASSRGAYSYNEQFF; CDR3nt: TGCGCCAGCAGCCGCGGGGCCTACTCCTACAATGAGCAGTTCTTC
abundance: -; j_gene: TRBJ2-2; v_gene: TRBV28; d_gene: TRBD1; CDR3aa: CASSFGQGVGFRAGELFF; CDR3nt: TGTGCCAGCAGTTTCGGCCAGGGGGTGGGATTTCGCGCCGGGGAGCTGTTTTTT
abundance: -; j_gene: TRBJ2-3; v_gene: TRBV5-1; d_gene: -; CDR3aa: CASSLVPFDIRDTQYF; CDR3nt: TGCGCCAGCAGCTTGGTACCCTTTGATATACGGGATACGCAGTATTTT
abundance: -; j_gene: TRBJ2-7; v_gene: TRBV27; d_gene: TRBD2; CDR3aa: CASSFRTSGGARAYEQYF; CDR3nt: TGTGCCAGCAGTTTCCGGACTAGCGGGGGGGCCCGGGCCTACGAGCAGTACTTC
abundance: -; j_gene: TRBJ2-3; v_gene: TRBV19; d_gene: TRBD2; CDR3aa: CASSWGGRAPDTQYF; CDR3nt: TGTGCCAGTTCGTGGGGCGGGAGGGCCCCAGATACGCAGTATTTT
abundance: -; j_gene: TRBJ1-2; v_gene: TRBV10-3; d_gene: TRBD1; CDR3aa: CAISEGTESNYGYTF; CDR3nt: TGTGCCATCAGTGAAGGGACAGAGTCTAACTATGGCTACACCTTC
abundance: few; j_gene: TRBJ2-7; v_gene: TRBV7-8; d_gene: TRBD2; CDR3aa: CASSLARGRASGRRGYEQYF; CDR3nt: TGTGCCAGCAGCTTAGCGCGAGGTCGGGCTAGCGGGAGGCGGGGATACGAGCAGTACTTC
abundance: -; j_gene: TRBJ1-3; v_gene: TRBV9; d_gene: -; CDR3aa: CASSVGQPLLGNTIYF; CDR3nt: TGTGCCAGCAGCGTAGGACAGCCCCTACTTGGAAACACCATATATTTT
abundance: -; j_gene: TRBJ1-1; v_gene: TRBV29-1; d_gene: TRBD1; CDR3aa: CSATGMNTEAFF; CDR3nt: TGCAGCGCGACAGGGATGAACACTGAAGCTTTCTTT
abundance: -; j_gene: TRBJ2-1; v_gene: TRBV12-3/TRBV12-4; d_gene: -; CDR3aa: CASSPRGLEQFF; CDR3nt: TGTGCCAGCAGTCCCAGGGGTCTTGAGCAGTTCTTC
abundance: -; j_gene: TRBJ2-2; v_gene: TRBV3-1/TRBV3-2; d_gene: TRBD1; CDR3aa: CASSGVFGTGGRTGELFF; CDR3nt: TGTGCCAGCAGCGGGGTTTTCGGGACAGGGGGCCGCACCGGGGAGCTGTTTTTT
abundance: -; j_gene: TRBJ1-2; v_gene: TRBV5-1; d_gene: TRBD1; CDR3aa: CASSLDRGANYGYTF; CDR3nt: TGCGCCAGCAGCCTGGACAGGGGAGCTAACTATGGCTACACCTTC
abundance: -; j_gene: TRBJ1-1; v_gene: TRBV27; d_gene: -; CDR3aa: CASSFRRVLNTEAFF; CDR3nt: TGTGCCAGCAGTTTCCGCAGGGTTTTGAACACTGAAGCTTTCTTT
abundance: -; j_gene: TRBJ2-5; v_gene: TRBV4-1; d_gene: -; CDR3aa: CASSLAGSETQYF; CDR3nt: TGCGCCAGCAGCCTTGCAGGGTCGGAGACCCAGTACTTC
abundance: -; j_gene: TRBJ2-6; v_gene: TRBV7-9; d_gene: -; CDR3aa: CASSFRQAAGGANVLTF; CDR3nt: TGTGCCAGCAGCTTCCGACAGGCCGCTGGTGGGGCCAACGTCCTGACTTTC
abundance: few; j_gene: TRBJ2-2; v_gene: TRBV5-4; d_gene: -; CDR3aa: CASSRTGLRAGELFF; CDR3nt: TGTGCCAGCAGCAGGACCGGACTACGCGCCGGGGAGCTGTTTTTT
abundance: -; j_gene: TRBJ2-3; v_gene: TRBV24-1; d_gene: TRBD1; CDR3aa: CATSGRQGGTDTQYF; CDR3nt: TGTGCCACCAGTGGGCGACAGGGCGGCACAGATACGCAGTATTTT
abundance: -; j_gene: TRBJ2-2; v_gene: TRBV19; d_gene: TRBD2; CDR3aa: CASSQRQTSGSSGELFF; CDR3nt: TGTGCCAGTAGTCAGCGGCAGACTAGCGGGTCGTCCGGGGAGCTGTTTTTT
abundance: -; j_gene: TRBJ2-3; v_gene: TRBV27; d_gene: -; CDR3aa: CATVRQGGPYTDTQYF; CDR3nt: TGTGCCACCGTCAGGCAGGGGGGCCCTTACACAGATACGCAGTATTTT
abundance: few; j_gene: TRBJ1-6; v_gene: TRBV5-1; d_gene: -; CDR3aa: CASSLEGGNSPLHF; CDR3nt: TGCGCCAGCAGCTTGGAGGGAGGTAATTCACCCCTCCACTTT
abundance: -; j_gene: TRBJ2-2; v_gene: TRBV29-1; d_gene: -; CDR3aa: CSAYRERGTGELFF; CDR3nt: TGCAGCGCTTATCGGGAGCGCGGCACCGGGGAGCTGTTTTTT
abundance: -; j_gene: TRBJ2-7; v_gene: TRBV7-9; d_gene: TRBD2; CDR3aa: CATRTSGSSYEQYF; CDR3nt: TGTGCCACGAGGACTAGCGGGAGTTCCTACGAGCAGTACTTC
abundance: -; j_gene: TRBJ2-7; v_gene: TRBV28; d_gene: TRBD1; CDR3aa: CASSGTGGSVNAYEQYF; CDR3nt: TGTGCCAGCAGCGGGACAGGGGGATCGGTAAACGCCTACGAGCAGTACTTC
abundance: -; j_gene: TRBJ2-1; v_gene: TRBV5-6; d_gene: TRBD2; CDR3aa: CASSAWTSGNNEQFF; CDR3nt: TGTGCCAGCAGCGCCTGGACTAGCGGGAACAATGAGCAGTTCTTC
abundance: few; j_gene: TRBJ2-1; v_gene: TRBV10-1; d_gene: TRBD2; CDR3aa: CASSESGSSGSNEQFF; CDR3nt: TGCGCCAGCAGTGAGTCCGGGTCTAGCGGGAGTAATGAGCAGTTCTTC
abundance: -; j_gene: TRBJ2-7; v_gene: TRBV9; d_gene: TRBD2; CDR3aa: CASSVGNSGRAYEQYF; CDR3nt: TGTGCCAGCAGCGTAGGTAATAGCGGGAGGGCCTACGAGCAGTACTTC
abundance: -; j_gene: TRBJ2-3; v_gene: TRBV30; d_gene: -; CDR3aa: CAWSVGAGGSTDTQYF; CDR3nt: TGTGCCTGGAGTGTAGGGGCAGGGGGGAGCACAGATACGCAGTATTTT
abundance: -; j_gene: TRBJ1-2; v_gene: TRBV6-5; d_gene: -; CDR3aa: CASSYSLGANYGYTF; CDR3nt: TGTGCCAGCAGTTACTCCCTGGGCGCTAACTATGGCTACACCTTC
abundance: -; j_gene: TRBJ2-3; v_gene: TRBV7-3; d_gene: TRBD1; CDR3aa: CASSPGGDTQYF; CDR3nt: TGTGCCAGCAGCCCAGGGGGTGATACGCAGTATTTT
abundance: -; j_gene: TRBJ2-1; v_gene: TRBV27; d_gene: -; CDR3aa: CASSPRPTGYNEQFF; CDR3nt: TGTGCCAGCAGTCCCCGCCCTACTGGCTACAATGAGCAGTTCTTC
abundance: -; j_gene: TRBJ2-7; v_gene: TRBV24-1; d_gene: TRBD2; CDR3aa: CASPTSGSPYEQYF; CDR3nt: TGTGCCAGCCCGACTAGCGGGAGTCCGTACGAGCAGTACTTC